This TCR beta chain emerged from a study of CD8 T cells in Susac syndrome. Whole-study results and caveats: TCR sequencing and HLA analysis covered a relatively small number of individuals.

The authors sequenced TCR beta from blood CD8+ and CD4+ T cells. TEMRA cells were FACS-enriched, and CD8+ and CD4+ T cells were isolated negatively. The CDR3 totals 14 residues. Trimming removed 5 bases from V and 2 bases from J; junction bases left unmatched: 5. A quantity of roughly 0.5 to 1 ug RNA underwent reverse transcription using random hexamers. Amplification of the TCR beta CDR3 was carried out by immunoSEQ multiplex PCR, which spanned a total of 54 Vbeta and 13 Jbeta segments. TCRdb fed the immunoSEQ multiplex PCR reads into MiXCR, producing one record per CDR3 protein. This table holds about 200,000 distinct CDR3 sequences, nearly 95% found once. About this clonotype: The antigen is unknown.

V gene TRBV12-3 or TRBV12-4 combines with J gene TRBJ1-2; TRBD1 matches at 7 bases. The sequenced sample was CD4+ T cells from PBMCs. This clonotype was obtained from a human donor with multiple sclerosis. As DNA, the CDR3 is TGTGCCAGCAGTCCCAGACAGGGCAACTATGGCTACACCTTC. Protein product: CASSPRQGNYGYTF.